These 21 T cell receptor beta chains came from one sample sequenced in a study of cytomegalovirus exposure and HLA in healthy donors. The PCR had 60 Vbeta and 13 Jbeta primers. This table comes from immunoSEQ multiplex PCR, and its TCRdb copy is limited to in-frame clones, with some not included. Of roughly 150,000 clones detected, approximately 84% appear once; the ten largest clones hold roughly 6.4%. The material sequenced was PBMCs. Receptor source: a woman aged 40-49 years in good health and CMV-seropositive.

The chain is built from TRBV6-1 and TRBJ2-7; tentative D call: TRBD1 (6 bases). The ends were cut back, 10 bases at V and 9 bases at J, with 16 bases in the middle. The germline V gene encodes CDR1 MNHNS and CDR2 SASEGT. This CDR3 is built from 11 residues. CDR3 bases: TGTGCCACCCGGACAGCACAGGGGCAGTACTTC. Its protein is CATRTAQGQYF.

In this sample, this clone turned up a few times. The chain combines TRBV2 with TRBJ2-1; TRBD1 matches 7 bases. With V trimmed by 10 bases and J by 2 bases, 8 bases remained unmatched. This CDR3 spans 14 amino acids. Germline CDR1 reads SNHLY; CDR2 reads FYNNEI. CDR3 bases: TGTGCCAACCGCCGGGACAGAGCCTACAATGAGCAGTTCTTC. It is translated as CANRRDRAYNEQFF.

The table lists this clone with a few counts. CDR3 in amino acids: CASESGVGALHF. CDR3 nucleotide sequence: TGTGCCAGCGAATCAGGGGTTGGTGCCCTCCACTTT. The V gene is TRBV19, the J gene TRBJ1-6, with TRBD1 as a possible D gene (6 bases). Germline V gene data show CDR1 as LNHDA and CDR2 as SQIVND (reference sequence). Trimming pared 9 bases from V and 14 bases from J, leaving 17 bases between. This CDR3 spans 12 amino acids.

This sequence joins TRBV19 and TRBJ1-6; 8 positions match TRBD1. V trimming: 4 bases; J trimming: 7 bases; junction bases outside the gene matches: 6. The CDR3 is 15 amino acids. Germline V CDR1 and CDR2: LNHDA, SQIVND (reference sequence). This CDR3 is CASSTQTGGNSPLHF. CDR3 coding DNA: TGTGCCAGTAGTACCCAAACAGGGGGAAATTCACCCCTCCACTTT.

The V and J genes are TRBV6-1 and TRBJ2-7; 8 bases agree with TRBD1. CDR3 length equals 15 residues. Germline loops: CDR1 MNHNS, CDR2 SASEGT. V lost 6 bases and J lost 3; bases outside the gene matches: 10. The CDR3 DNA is TGTGCCAGCAGGCAGACAGGGGCGAAGGGCTACGAGCAGTACTTC. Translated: CASRQTGAKGYEQYF.

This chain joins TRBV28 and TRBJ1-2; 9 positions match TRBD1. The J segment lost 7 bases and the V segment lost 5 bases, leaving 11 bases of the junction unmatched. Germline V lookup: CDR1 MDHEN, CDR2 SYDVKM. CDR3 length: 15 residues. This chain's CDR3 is CASSGPRQGEGGYTF. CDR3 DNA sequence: TGTGCCAGCAGTGGACCAAGACAGGGGGAAGGTGGCTACACCTTC.

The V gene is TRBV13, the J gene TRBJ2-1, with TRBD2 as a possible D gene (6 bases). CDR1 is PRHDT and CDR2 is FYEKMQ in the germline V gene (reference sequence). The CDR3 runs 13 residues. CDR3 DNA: TGTGCGAGCCGGGAGCTCGGTTACAATGAGCAGTTCTTC. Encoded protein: CASRELGYNEQFF.

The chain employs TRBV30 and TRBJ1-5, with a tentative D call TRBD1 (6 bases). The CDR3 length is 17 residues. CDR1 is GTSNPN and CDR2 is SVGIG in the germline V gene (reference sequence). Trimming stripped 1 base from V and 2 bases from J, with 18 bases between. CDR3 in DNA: TGTGCCTGGAGTGGGGGTCGGGACACCCAAGGCAATCAGCCCCAGCATTTT. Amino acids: CAWSGGRDTQGNQPQHF.

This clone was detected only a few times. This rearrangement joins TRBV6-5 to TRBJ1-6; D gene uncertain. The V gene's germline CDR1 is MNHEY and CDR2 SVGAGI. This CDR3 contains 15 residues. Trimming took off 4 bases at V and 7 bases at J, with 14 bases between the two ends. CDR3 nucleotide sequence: TGTGCCAGCAGTTTCCGACAACAATCAAATTCACCCCTCCACTTT. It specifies CASSFRQQSNSPLHF.

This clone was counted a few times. The CDR3 spells CASRKQGIPGYTF. For the CDR3, the DNA is TGTGCCAGCAGAAAACAGGGAATCCCAGGCTACACCTTC. The chain joins TRBV28 to TRBJ1-2; D might be TRBD1 (6 bases). This CDR3 comprises 13 residues. Looked up from germline, CDR1 is MDHEN and CDR2 is SYDVKM. Trimming took 6 bases from V and 8 from J, leaving 16 bases between them.

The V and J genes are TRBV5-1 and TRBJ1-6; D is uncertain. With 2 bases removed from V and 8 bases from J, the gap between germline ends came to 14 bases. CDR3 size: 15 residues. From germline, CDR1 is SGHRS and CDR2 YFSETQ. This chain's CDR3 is CASSLGGLTDSPLHF. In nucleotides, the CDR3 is TGCGCCAGCAGCTTAGGAGGACTAACGGATTCACCCCTCCACTTT.

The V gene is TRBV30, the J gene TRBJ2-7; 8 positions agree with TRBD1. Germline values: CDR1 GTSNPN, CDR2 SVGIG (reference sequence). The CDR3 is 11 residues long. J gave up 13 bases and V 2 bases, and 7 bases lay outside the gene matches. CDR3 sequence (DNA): TGTGCCTGGAGTACTACAGGGGGTGTCTACTTC. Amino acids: CAWSTTGGVYF.

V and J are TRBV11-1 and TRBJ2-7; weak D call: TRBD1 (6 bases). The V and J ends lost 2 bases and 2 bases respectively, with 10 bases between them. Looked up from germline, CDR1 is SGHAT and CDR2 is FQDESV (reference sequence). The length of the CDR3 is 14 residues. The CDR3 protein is CASSLSRTAYEQYF. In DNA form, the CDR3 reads TGTGCCAGCAGCTTATCCCGGACAGCCTACGAGCAGTACTTC.

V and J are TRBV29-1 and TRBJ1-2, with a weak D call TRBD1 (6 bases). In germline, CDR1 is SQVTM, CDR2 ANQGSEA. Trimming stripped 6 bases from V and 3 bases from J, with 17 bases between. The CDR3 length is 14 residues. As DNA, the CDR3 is TGCAGCGTGGGCCGGGGCAGGGGAGACTATGGCTACACCTTC. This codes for CSVGRGRGDYGYTF.

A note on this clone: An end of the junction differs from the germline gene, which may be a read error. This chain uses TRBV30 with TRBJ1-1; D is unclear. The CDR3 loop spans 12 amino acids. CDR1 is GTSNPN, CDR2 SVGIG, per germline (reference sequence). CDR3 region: CAWRPVDTEALF. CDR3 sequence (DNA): TGTGCCTGGAGACCCGTTGACACTGAAGCTCTCTTT.

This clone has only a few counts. CDR3: CASSQATGGGELFF. The DNA for the CDR3 is TGTGCCAGCAGCCAAGCTACAGGCGGCGGGGAGCTGTTTTTT. The chain joins TRBV14 to TRBJ2-2; D is possibly TRBD1 (5 bases). Germline V gene sequence: CDR1 SGHDN, CDR2 FVKESK. CDR3 length equals 14 residues. Trimming pared 1 base from V and 7 bases from J, leaving 10 bases between.

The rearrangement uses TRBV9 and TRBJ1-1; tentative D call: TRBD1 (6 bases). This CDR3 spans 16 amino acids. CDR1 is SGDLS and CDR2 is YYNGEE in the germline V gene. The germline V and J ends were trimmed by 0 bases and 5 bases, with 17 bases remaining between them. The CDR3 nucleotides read TGTGCCAGCAGCGTAGGTGGGGGCCTTTTCGCGACTGAAGCTTTCTTT. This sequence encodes CASSVGGGLFATEAFF. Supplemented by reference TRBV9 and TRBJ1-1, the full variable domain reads DSGVTQTPKHLITATGQRVTLRCSPRSGDLSVYWYQQSLDQGLQFLIQYYNGEERAKGNILERFSAQQFPDLHSELNLSSLELGDSALYFCASSVGGGLFATEAFFGQGTRLTVV.

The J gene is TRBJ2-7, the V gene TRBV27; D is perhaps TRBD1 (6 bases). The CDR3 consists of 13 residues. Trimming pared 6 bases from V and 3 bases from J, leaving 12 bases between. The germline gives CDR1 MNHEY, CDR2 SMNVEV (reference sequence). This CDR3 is CASSKPDSYEQYF. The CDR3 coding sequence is TGTGCCAGCAGCAAACCGGACAGCTACGAGCAGTACTTC.

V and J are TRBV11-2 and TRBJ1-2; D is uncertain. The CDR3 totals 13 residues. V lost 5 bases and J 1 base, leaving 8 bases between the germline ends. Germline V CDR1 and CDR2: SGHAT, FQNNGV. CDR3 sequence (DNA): TGTGCCAGCAGCCTCAACAGTAACTATGGCTACACCTTC. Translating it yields CASSLNSNYGYTF.

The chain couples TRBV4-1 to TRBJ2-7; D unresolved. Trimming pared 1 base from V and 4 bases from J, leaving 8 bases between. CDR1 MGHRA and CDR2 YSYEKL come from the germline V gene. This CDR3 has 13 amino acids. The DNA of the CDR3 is TGCGCCAGCAGCCAAGCAGAAGAATACGAGCAGTACTTC. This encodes CASSQAEEYEQYF.

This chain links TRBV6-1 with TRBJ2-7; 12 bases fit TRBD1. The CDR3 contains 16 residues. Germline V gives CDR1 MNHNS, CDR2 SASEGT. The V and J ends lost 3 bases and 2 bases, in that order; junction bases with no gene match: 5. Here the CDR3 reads CASSDRDRGLTYEQYF. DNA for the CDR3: TGTGCCAGCAGTGACCGGGACAGGGGGCTAACCTACGAGCAGTACTTC.